This section outlines one T cell receptor beta chain sequence together with its context. Sequenced by immunoSEQ multiplex PCR; TCRdb stores in-frame clones only, minus some. The sample carries 160,000 or so clones, roughly nine tenths recorded once. Between the trimmed V and J ends, which lost 0 bases and 2 bases, there was a span of 12 bases. The CDR3 has 16 residues. Germline values: CDR1 SGHKS, CDR2 YYEKEE (reference sequence). Enrollees, about 18 to 95 years old, lived in some 24 US areas. Participants reported their clinical history, and cohort assignment relied on those reports. This sample was included in a study of blood T cell repertoires in COVID-19. Study overall: The origin of the acute and convalescent COVID-19 samples was the United States, Italy and Spain. PBMCs, B-cell-depleted T cells, or T cells provided the cDNA or gDNA that made up the material.

The chain links TRBV5-5 to TRBJ1-5; D unclear. Material: PBMCs or T cells enriched from blood (not recorded which). The TCR was taken from a human donor with acute COVID-19. The donor label of this sample is uncertain. The CDR3 nucleotides read TGTGCCAGCAGCTTGGACCTCAAGGCGGGCAATCAGCCCCAGCATTTT. This translates into CASSLDLKAGNQPQHF.